This T cell receptor beta chain was captured by sequencing in a study of cytomegalovirus exposure and HLA in healthy donors. Study information: In an early release, HLA-typed donors contributed tens of millions of unique TCR sequences. Of some 410 genotyped donors, around 86% grouped in the Caucasian-associated ancestry cluster. Study observations and caveats: Across all donors, roughly uniform sequencing depth was an assumption of the presence/absence analyses. In a later analysis, specific HLA alleles were associated with 15,000 or so TCR beta sequences at a 0.05 false discovery rate.

With 60 Vbeta and 13 Jbeta primers, the PCR was carried out. Here immunoSEQ multiplex PCR was the method, and the copy in TCRdb shows in-frame clones only, minus some. Here the sample spans about 120,000 clones, around 80% being singletons. Comments on this clone: What it binds is not known.

The length of the CDR3 is 12 residues. Trimming cost V 9 bases and J 6 bases; bases outside gene matches: 5. Germline loops: CDR1 MDHEN, CDR2 SYDVKM. The TCR was taken from a man aged 25-45 years in good health and CMV-seronegative. The sequenced sample consisted of PBMCs. This chain connects TRBV28 to TRBJ1-5; 7 nucleotides match TRBD1. The DNA for the CDR3 is TGTGCCAGTAACAGGGGTGGTCAGCCCCAGCATTTT. Encoded protein: CASNRGGQPQHF.